Listed here are 7 T cell receptor beta chains from one sample, sequenced in a study of Ad26.COV2.S vaccination and SARS-CoV-2 variants. The treatment was: about 20 received Ad26.COV2.S at low or high dose, single or two shots; about 5 received placebo; per-sample allocation not given. It was on day 63 after the first vaccine or placebo injection that samples were taken. Produced via immunoSEQ multiplex PCR; TCRdb's table is partial and in-frame only. This table has 200,000 to 250,000 clones, 88% appearing once. Here the sequenced sample was peripheral blood, taken in a trial of Ad26.COV2.S vaccine versus placebo. All receptors come from a person aged 18-65 years who received the Ad26.COV2.S COVID-19 vaccine or a placebo.

The CDR3 region is CASSQGTGGAKEKLFF. CDR3 in DNA: TGCGCCAGCAGCCAAGGGACAGGGGGCGCGAAGGAAAAACTGTTTTTT. J is TRBJ1-4 and V is TRBV4-1, with 11 bases fitting TRBD1. The CDR3 spans 16 residues. V shed 1 base and J 8 bases; nucleotides not matched to a gene: 6. Germline values: CDR1 MGHRA, CDR2 YSYEKL.

The chain employs TRBV30 and TRBJ1-4, with D maybe TRBD1 (6 bases). V was cut by 0 bases and J by 3 bases, with 14 bases left in between. The CDR3 is made up of 16 amino acids. CDR1 and CDR2 (germline): GTSNPN, SVGIG (reference sequence). The CDR3 here is CAWSVRGGPANEKLFF. CDR3 DNA: TGTGCCTGGAGTGTACGCGGGGGCCCAGCTAATGAAAAACTGTTTTTT.

The rearrangement joins TRBV12-3 or TRBV12-4 to TRBJ1-5; D not certain. Trimming removed 5 bases at V and 4 bases at J, with 9 bases between. CDR3 length: 13 residues. In nucleotides, the CDR3 is TGTGCCAGCAGTGCCCTTACTAATCAGCCCCAGCATTTT. It translates to CASSALTNQPQHF.

The chain couples TRBV29-1 to TRBJ1-1; tentatively, D is TRBD1 (5 bases). This CDR3 has 14 amino acids. Germline V gene sequence: CDR1 SQVTM, CDR2 ANQGSEA. Trimming stripped 1 base from V and 6 bases from J, with 15 bases between. CDR3 DNA sequence: TGCAGCGTTGAAGTTGCCTTCGGGGGGTCTGAAGCTTTCTTT. Residues: CSVEVAFGGSEAFF.

The chain recombines TRBV6-5 with TRBJ1-2, with a weak D call TRBD1 (6 bases). The CDR3 is 12 residues long. Germline loops: CDR1 MNHEY, CDR2 SVGAGI. V was cut by 8 bases and J by 4 bases, with 11 bases left in between. The CDR3 is CASLDSLYGYTF. The CDR3 bases are TGTGCCAGCCTGGACAGCCTCTATGGCTACACCTTC.

The chain joins TRBV5-6 to TRBJ2-7; TRBD2 agrees at 9 bases. The V and J ends lost 0 bases and 6 bases, in that order; junction bases with no gene match: 7. The CDR3 sequence is 15 residues long. CDR1 and CDR2 from the germline V gene are SGHDT and YYEEEE. The CDR3 bases are TGTGCCAGCAGCTTGGTAGAGACTAGCGGCTCCGAGCAGTACTTC. Its protein product is CASSLVETSGSEQYF.

This chain uses TRBV7-2 with TRBJ1-3; no definite D call. With 1 base removed from V and 4 bases from J, the gap between germline ends came to 11 bases. The CDR3 is 15 residues long. Per germline, CDR1 SGHTA and CDR2 FQGNSA. In DNA, the CDR3 is TGTGCCAGCAGCTTAGAGGAGGGTACAGGAAACACCATATATTTT. Translated, it gives CASSLEEGTGNTIYF.